These 9 T cell receptor beta chains were sequenced from one sample in a study of T cell repertoires in cytomegalovirus infection. No antigen has been assigned to these receptors. One entry per CDR3 protein results from TCRdb running MiXCR on the reads. The sample carries 200,000 or so distinct CDR3 sequences, 30% to 45% recorded once. The sequencing used CD8+ T cells from cultured PBMCs, collected from culture after CMV antigen stimulation. These receptors were obtained from a human donor in good health (CMV status not recorded). Some clones in this sample may be carry-over from other donors' samples.

The chain is built from TRBV24-1 and TRBJ2-7; 8 bases are shared with TRBD2. The germline CDR1 and CDR2 sequences are KGHDR and SFDVKD. CDR3 length equals 18 residues. V lost 4 bases and J lost 1; bases outside the gene matches: 14. The CDR3 coding sequence is TGTGCCACCAGTGACAGCGGGAGAGCGGGAGATGGATCCTACGAGCAGTACTTC. This codes for CATSDSGRAGDGSYEQYF.

Details on this clonotype: One junction end does not reproduce the germline sequence, and a read error may be involved. The chain has TRBV4-1 and TRBJ2-1, with D tentatively TRBD1 (7 bases). The CDR3 is 18 residues long. The germline V gene encodes CDR1 MGHRA and CDR2 YSYEKL. Here the CDR3 DNA reads TGTGCCAGCAGCCAATGGATTCCGGAGGGGGCGCACTACAATGAGCAGTTCTTC. Protein: CASSQWIPEGAHYNEQFF.

This clonotype was detected a few times. This chain links TRBV7-2 with TRBJ2-1; 11 positions match TRBD2. The CDR3 spans 13 residues. Germline trimming cut 6 bases from V and 8 bases from J; bases unmatched to any gene: 3. Germline-derived CDR1 and CDR2 are SGHTA and FQGNSA. The CDR3 spells CASRQLAGDEQFF. DNA of the CDR3: TGTGCCAGCAGACAACTAGCGGGAGATGAGCAGTTCTTC.

This clonotype was picked up one time. V usage is TRBV7-2 and J usage is TRBJ1-1; 7 positions match TRBD1. CDR3 length: 14 residues. The germline V gene has CDR1 SGHTA and CDR2 FQGNSA. The V segment lost 5 bases and the J segment 4 bases; nucleotides outside the gene matches: 7. The DNA of the CDR3 is TGTGCCAGCAGCCTGACAGGGTCGGGCACTGAAGCTTTCTTT. This sequence encodes CASSLTGSGTEAFF.

A few counts support this clonotype. The CDR3 nucleotides are TGTGCCAGCAGCCCGACTAGCGGGGGGGCTGAATTATACAATGAGCAGTTCTTC. The encoded protein is CASSPTSGGAELYNEQFF. The rearrangement uses TRBV6-5 and TRBJ2-1; the match to TRBD2 covers 14 bases. The V gene end was trimmed by 6 bases and the J gene end by 4 bases; junction bases not matched to a gene: 11. The CDR3 is 18 residues long. Germline assignment: CDR1 MNHEY and CDR2 SVGAGI.

This clonotype was picked up one time. This chain uses TRBV28 with TRBJ1-5; D uncertain. The CDR3 is 15 amino acids. V was pared by 5 bases and J by 0 bases, with 11 bases between. Germline CDR1 reads MDHEN; CDR2 reads SYDVKM. The CDR3 is CASSVLENSNQPQHF. Here the CDR3 DNA reads TGTGCCAGCAGTGTTCTTGAAAATAGCAATCAGCCCCAGCATTTT.

V usage is TRBV13 and J usage is TRBJ2-1; D possibly uses TRBD1 or TRBD2 (5 bases each). Germline V gives CDR1 PRHDT, CDR2 FYEKMQ (reference sequence). Between the trimmed V and J ends, which lost 3 bases and 4 bases, there was a span of 13 bases. The CDR3 sequence is 15 residues long. The CDR3: CASSFVGGGYNEQFF. In DNA form, the CDR3 reads TGTGCCAGCAGCTTCGTCGGTGGGGGATACAATGAGCAGTTCTTC.

The chain uses TRBV11-2 and TRBJ2-1; D uncertain. Germline CDR1 SGHAT, CDR2 FQNNGV. The V gene lost 0 bases and the J gene lost 0 bases, with 9 bases spanning the gap. The CDR3 runs 16 residues. The CDR3 nucleotides read TGTGCCAGCAGCTTAGATCAACTGAACTCCTACAATGAGCAGTTCTTC. Translation: CASSLDQLNSYNEQFF. The complete variable domain, with remaining parts taken from reference TRBV11-2 and TRBJ2-1, reads EAGVAQSPRYKIIEKRQSVAFWCNPISGHATLYWYQQILGQGPKLLIQFQNNGVVDDSQLPKDRFSAERLKGVDSTLKIQPAKLEDSAVYLCASSLDQLNSYNEQFFGPGTRLTVL.

The gene calls are TRBV6-1 and TRBJ2-7, with 8 bases lining up with TRBD2. The CDR3 extends over 16 amino acids. The germline V gene has CDR1 MNHNS and CDR2 SASEGT. The trim removed 0 bases at V and 7 bases at J, leaving 11 bases unmatched. CDR3 protein: CASSEARAGAAWEQYF. CDR3 sequence (DNA): TGTGCCAGCAGTGAAGCCCGAGCGGGAGCCGCGTGGGAGCAGTACTTC.